This T cell receptor beta chain derives from a study of a mutant IDH1 vaccine in newly diagnosed glioma. Study overall: Vaccines began 4-6 weeks after radiotherapy alone, or with temozolomide cycles.

This sample's time point: week 11, during vaccination. Doses of 300 ug of mutant IDH1 20-mer peptide were given with topical imiquimod. Germline V lookup: CDR1 SGHTA, CDR2 FQGTGA. The CDR3 consists of 17 residues. V dropped 4 bases and J dropped 4 bases, with 20 bases sitting between them. Whole-study findings and limits: Pseudoprogression seemed unrelated to changes in top peripheral T cell clonotypes.

Produced via immunoSEQ multiplex PCR; TCRdb's table is partial and in-frame only. This sample has about 36,000 clones, with roughly 80% found just once. Notes on this clone: Its antigen is currently unknown.

This sequence originates from a woman in her thirties with glioma. Some clones in this sample may be carry-over from other donors' samples. The chain is built from TRBV7-3 and TRBJ2-1, with a possible D match to TRBD2 (6 bases). The source material was peripheral blood mononuclear cells (PBMCs), sampled from a glioma patient whose treatment included an IDH1 peptide vaccine. CDR3 bases: TGTGCCAGCAGCTCCGGACGACTAGGCCGGGCTTACAATGAGCAGTTCTTC. This encodes CASSSGRLGRAYNEQFF.